The clone carrying this T cell receptor beta chain was observed a few times. Its antigen is unidentified. This record belongs to a study of T cell repertoires in cytomegalovirus infection. The wider study: It was recently identified HLA-C-restricted and well-studied HLA-B-restricted CMV epitopes that the study used. Based on public TCR beta signatures, there were indications of CMV infection and of a matching HLA type. General observations from the study: Dominating the ex vivo response were HLA-C-restricted CMV-specific TCR beta clonotypes.

Germline V gene data show CDR1 as SGHTA and CDR2 as FQGNSA. V shed 5 bases, J shed 4 bases, and the junction held 8 bases outside the gene matches. The CDR3 consists of 16 residues. TCRdb analysed the reads with MiXCR anew, one entry per CDR3 protein. The data hold around 300,000 distinct CDR3 sequences, with roughly a fifth observed a single time. This TCR was recovered from a human donor in good health (CMV status not recorded). Some clones in this sample may be carry-over from other donors' samples. This chain connects TRBV7-2 to TRBJ1-5; 10 bases match TRBD1. The sample was cultured PBMCs, taken from culture after CMV antigen stimulation. In DNA form, the CDR3 reads TGTGCCAGCAGCCCGGCCGACAGGGGGCGGAATCAGCCCCAGCATTTT. As protein: CASSPADRGRNQPQHF.